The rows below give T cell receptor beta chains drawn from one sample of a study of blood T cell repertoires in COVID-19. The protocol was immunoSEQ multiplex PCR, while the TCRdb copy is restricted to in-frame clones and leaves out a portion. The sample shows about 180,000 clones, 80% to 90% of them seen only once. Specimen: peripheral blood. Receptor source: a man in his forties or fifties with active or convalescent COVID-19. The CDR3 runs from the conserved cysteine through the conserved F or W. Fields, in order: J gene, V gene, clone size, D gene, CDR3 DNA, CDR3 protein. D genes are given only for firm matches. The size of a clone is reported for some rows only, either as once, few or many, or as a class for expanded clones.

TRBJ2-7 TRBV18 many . TGTGCCAGCTCACCCCTCCGGGAGCAGTACTTC CASSPLREQYF
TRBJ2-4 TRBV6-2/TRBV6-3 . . TGTGCCAGCAGTTACGATGCGGTAGCCAAAAACATTCAGTACTTC CASSYDAVAKNIQYF
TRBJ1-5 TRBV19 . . TGTGCCAGTAGTATACCCCTCGGACAGTCTATCAGTCAGCCCCAGCATTTT CASSIPLGQSISQPQHF
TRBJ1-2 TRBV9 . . TGTGCCAGCAGCGTAGCTGAGACAGGAACATATGGCTACACCTTC CASSVAETGTYGYTF
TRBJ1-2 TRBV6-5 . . TGTGCCAGCAGTTCTCAACGGGGCTACACCTTC CASSSQRGYTF
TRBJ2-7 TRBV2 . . TGTGCCAGCAGGGGGGCAGGACTCGATACTTACGAGCAGTACTTC CASRGAGLDTYEQYF
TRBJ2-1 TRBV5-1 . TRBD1 TGCGCCAGCAGCTTGGACCCCTCCGGGACAGGGGGCGGCAATGAGCAGTTCTTC CASSLDPSGTGGGNEQFF
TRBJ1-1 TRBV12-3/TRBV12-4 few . TGTGCCAGCAGCCCTTCCCAGGTGGCTTTCTTT CASSPSQVAFF
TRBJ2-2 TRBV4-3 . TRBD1 TGCGCCAGCAGCCAACAGACAGGGAAAACCGGGGAGCTGTTTTTT CASSQQTGKTGELFF
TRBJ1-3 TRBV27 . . TGTGCCAGCAGTGACGGGGGAGGTAGAAACACCATATATTTT CASSDGGGRNTIYF